This T cell receptor (beta chain) derives from a study of beta chain features in type 1 diabetes. Study-wide findings and caveats: Using cDNA template may skew counts toward highly expressing activated cells. Moderate yet significant TCRB CDR3 shortening was seen in Type 1 diabetes patients in all four CD4+ subsets.

Per germline, CDR1 LNHDA and CDR2 SQIVND (reference sequence). Trimming removed 3 bases at V and 1 base at J, with 5 bases between. The CDR3 contains 13 residues. This clone has more than one count but fewer than ten. What it binds is unknown. The sequenced template was cDNA made from the entire isolated RNA. Sequencing was performed with immunoSEQ multiplex PCR; in TCRdb, only in-frame clones are kept and a portion is missing. Among some 130,000 clones listed, 9% were seen once. The sample was central memory CD4+ T cells from blood. This chain joins TRBV19 and TRBJ2-3; D call uncertain. The clonotype was recovered from a man aged 25 to 40 with type 1 diabetes. The CDR3 loop is CASSISRTDTQYF. The CDR3 DNA sequence: TGTGCCAGTAGTATCTCTCGCACAGATACGCAGTATTTT.